Following are 17 T cell receptor beta chains from one sample sequenced in a study of T cell responses to AZD1222 COVID-19 vaccine. Clones were sequenced by immunoSEQ multiplex PCR, and TCRdb holds only the in-frame ones, with some missing. Among 120,000 or so clones listed, more than 65% were seen once. Here the sequenced sample was peripheral blood, taken 28 days after the second AZD1222 dose. These TCRs come from an adult who received the AZD1222 COVID-19 vaccine.

The chain couples TRBV5-4 to TRBJ2-7, with D possibly matching TRBD1 (5 bases). Germline V gene sequence: CDR1 SGHNT, CDR2 YYREEE (reference sequence). This CDR3 spans 14 amino acids. The V end lost 4 bases, the J end lost 4 bases, and 15 bases lay between the germline ends. The CDR3 DNA sequence: TGTGCCAGCAGCCTGGGGCCTTCAACGTACGAGCAGTACTTC. Its translation is CASSLGPSTYEQYF.

This chain joins TRBV28 and TRBJ2-5, with 10 nucleotides matching TRBD1. The germline V gene has CDR1 MDHEN and CDR2 SYDVKM. The trim removed 3 bases at V and 4 bases at J, leaving 11 bases unmatched. The CDR3 consists of 17 residues. The chain's CDR3 is CASSFFTGTGEGETQYF. CDR3 coding DNA: TGTGCCAGCAGTTTTTTTACCGGGACAGGGGAGGGAGAGACCCAGTACTTC. Complete variable domain (other parts from reference TRBV28 and TRBJ2-5): DVKVTQSSRYLVKRTGEKVFLECVQDMDHENMFWYRQDPGLGLRLIYFSYDVKMKEKGDIPEGYSVSREKKERFSLILESASTNQTSMYLCASSFFTGTGEGETQYFGPGTRLLVL.

The rearrangement joins TRBV6-4 to TRBJ2-1; D may match TRBD1 or TRBD2 (6 bases each). V dropped 2 bases and J dropped 4 bases, with 12 bases sitting between them. The germline V gene has CDR1 MRHNA and CDR2 SNTAGT. The CDR3 is made up of 15 amino acids. CDR3 amino acids: CASSDEWGAYNEQFF. Written as DNA, the CDR3 is TGTGCCAGCAGTGACGAATGGGGGGCTTACAATGAGCAGTTCTTC.

The chain uses TRBV5-1 and TRBJ2-7; D not resolved. The germline CDR1 and CDR2 sequences are SGHRS and YFSETQ. CDR3 length equals 14 residues. V lost 0 bases to trimming and J lost 3 bases, with 10 bases between them. This CDR3 reads CASSLAGEYYEQYF. In DNA, the CDR3 is TGCGCCAGCAGCTTGGCTGGGGAATACTACGAGCAGTACTTC.

The J gene is TRBJ2-1, the V gene TRBV2; D remains ambiguous. Trimming took 4 bases from V and 4 from J, leaving 5 bases between them. CDR1 is SNHLY and CDR2 is FYNNEI in the germline V gene. This CDR3 is built from 12 residues. Here the CDR3 reads CASSGPYNEQFF. CDR3 coding DNA: TGTGCCAGCAGTGGCCCTTACAATGAGCAGTTCTTC.

The genes are TRBV6-2 or TRBV6-3 and TRBJ1-2; D unclear. Trimming cost V 4 bases and J 4 bases, with 10 bases left between them. CDR1 is MNHEY, CDR2 SVGEGT, per germline. The CDR3 loop spans 13 amino acids. CDR3 loop: CASSFLRGYGYTF. CDR3 bases: TGTGCCAGCAGTTTCCTGCGGGGCTATGGCTACACCTTC.

As regards this clone: The sample holds other DNA sequences that translate to the same CDR3. The J gene is TRBJ1-5, the V gene TRBV7-2, with a tentative D call TRBD1 (6 bases). Germline CDR1 SGHTA, CDR2 FQGNSA. The CDR3 totals 15 residues. V lost 2 bases and J lost 0, with 8 bases in between. CDR3 sequence: CASSLRGGSNQPQHF. In DNA form, the CDR3 reads TGTGCCAGCAGCTTAAGGGGGGGTAGCAATCAGCCCCAGCATTTT.

The chain couples TRBV18 to TRBJ2-5; D might be TRBD1 (6 bases). CDR3 length: 15 residues. Germline V lookup: CDR1 KGHSH, CDR2 LQKENI. V lost 3 bases and J lost 3, with 14 bases in between. The CDR3 here is CASSPGTGPEETQYF. CDR3 in DNA: TGTGCCAGCTCACCCGGAACAGGGCCCGAAGAGACCCAGTACTTC. The variable domain in full, completed from reference TRBV18 and TRBJ2-5, reads NAGVMQNPRHLVRRRGQEARLRCSPMKGHSHVYWYRQLPEEGLKFMVYLQKENIIDESGMPKERFSAEFPKEGPSILRIQQVVRGDSAAYFCASSPGTGPEETQYFGPGTRLLVL.

This clone was observed a few times. The chain recombines TRBV7-2 with TRBJ1-2, with 7 positions matching TRBD1. Germline-derived CDR1 and CDR2 are SGHTA and FQGNSA. Unmatched junction bases numbered 8, after V lost 5 bases and J lost 2 bases. The CDR3 is 15 residues long. This CDR3 reads CASSLDYRGNYGYTF. CDR3 bases: TGTGCCAGCAGCCTCGACTACAGGGGAAACTATGGCTACACCTTC.

This chain links TRBV19 with TRBJ1-1, with D perhaps TRBD1 (6 bases). Deletions cut 7 bases from V and 5 bases from J, with 20 bases between. CDR1 is LNHDA and CDR2 is SQIVND in the germline V gene (reference sequence). This CDR3 region has 15 residues. The CDR3 reads CASTKGGEVGTEAFF. CDR3 nucleotide sequence: TGTGCCAGTACAAAGGGGGGTGAGGTAGGTACTGAAGCTTTCTTT.

The rearrangement joins TRBV28 to TRBJ2-7, with D perhaps TRBD1 (5 bases). The CDR3 runs 14 residues. V was clipped by 7 bases and J by 4 bases, with 17 bases between them. The germline CDR1 and CDR2 sequences are MDHEN and SYDVKM. The CDR3 loop reads CASISQQGKYEQYF. CDR3 in DNA: TGTGCCAGCATCTCCCAGCAGGGCAAGTACGAGCAGTACTTC.

The rearrangement uses TRBV7-8 and TRBJ1-2; D uncertain. V was cut by 6 bases and J by 4 bases, with 6 bases left in between. This CDR3 region has 11 residues. Germline CDR1 is SGHVS and CDR2 is FQNEAQ. CDR3 DNA: TGTGCCAGCAGTCCAGGCTATGGCTACACCTTC. This translates into CASSPGYGYTF.

The genes are TRBV2 and TRBJ1-1; perhaps TRBD1 as D (6 bases). Germline assignment: CDR1 SNHLY and CDR2 FYNNEI. The germline V and J ends were trimmed by 2 bases and 7 bases, with 14 bases remaining between them. This CDR3 is built from 14 residues. The CDR3 is CASSEQGISFEAFF. Here the CDR3 DNA reads TGTGCCAGCAGTGAACAGGGGATCTCCTTTGAAGCTTTCTTT.

This chain connects TRBV12-3 or TRBV12-4 to TRBJ2-3; unclear D gene. V lost 0 bases and J 8 bases, leaving 9 bases between the germline ends. The CDR3 has 13 amino acids. This CDR3 reads CASSLAPPGTQYF. The CDR3 DNA reads as TGTGCCAGCAGTTTAGCACCCCCCGGTACGCAGTATTTT.

The V call is TRBV28, the J call TRBJ1-1; no clear D gene. Trimming took 5 bases from V and 3 from J, leaving 13 bases between them. Germline lookup yields CDR1 MDHEN and CDR2 SYDVKM. The CDR3 loop spans 14 amino acids. The CDR3 DNA follows: TGTGCCAGCAGTCCCAATTCAGAGTACACTGAAGCTTTCTTT. Translation gives CASSPNSEYTEAFF.

This rearrangement joins TRBV6-6 to TRBJ1-5; D may be TRBD1 (5 bases). The CDR3 consists of 11 residues. V lost 4 bases and J 9 bases, leaving 7 bases between the germline ends. The germline CDR1 and CDR2 sequences are MNHNY and SVGAGI (reference sequence). The CDR3 here is CASSSGMPQHF. The CDR3 region has the DNA TGTGCCAGCAGTTCAGGGATGCCCCAGCATTTT.

The genes are TRBV12-3 or TRBV12-4 and TRBJ1-2; weak D call: TRBD1 (6 bases). The V and J ends lost 4 bases and 7 bases respectively, with 13 bases between them. This CDR3 has 13 amino acids. The CDR3 DNA reads as TGTGCCAGCAGTTCTCCCCCAGGGGCTGGCTACACCTTC. Its protein is CASSSPPGAGYTF.